This TCR beta chain comes out of a study of blood T cell repertoires in COVID-19. Whole-study context: There were acute and convalescent COVID-19 samples, and they came from the United States, Italy and Spain. Sample material is recorded as cDNA or gDNA derived from T cells, B-cell-depleted T cells, or PBMCs.

Looked up from germline, CDR1 is MNHEY and CDR2 is SVGAGI. The CDR3 is made up of 15 amino acids. After removal of 5 bases from V and 4 bases from J, the junction contained 5 bases not matched to a gene. Per the original methods: Quantification of nucleated cells was approximated via reference gene primer amplification. Measured with immunoSEQ multiplex PCR; TCRdb has only the in-frame clones, and not every one. D and trimming were read from the DNA, whereas the V and J calls and clone size are those reported in that table. This repertoire shows about 250,000 clones, roughly 86% found once; its top ten account for around 1.7%.

The chain joins TRBV6-5 to TRBJ2-6; 7 bases are a match to TRBD1. This receptor was obtained from an older woman who had recovered from COVID-19. The sample was peripheral blood. CDR3 DNA sequence: TGTGCCAGCAGTAGACAGGGAACGGGGGCCAACGTCCTGACTTTC. Residues: CASSRQGTGANVLTF.